This T cell receptor (beta chain) appears in the sequencing data of a study of cytomegalovirus exposure and HLA in healthy donors. Study background: Sequencing of about 200 million T cells in an earlier analysis found under 120 million unique TCR beta sequences. Early released data comprised approximately 85 million unique TCRs from HLA-typed donors. General observations from the study: Later analysis found that TCR beta chains associated with HLA were more clonally expanded than other, equally common chains.

About this clone: What it binds is unknown.

This PCR relied on a set of 60 Vbeta primers and 13 Jbeta primers. Profiled with immunoSEQ multiplex PCR; TCRdb holds only in-frame clones, not every one. The sample lists roughly 150,000 clones, approximately 80% occurring once. Sequencing was performed on PBMCs. This clonotype originated in a boy aged 2 to 9 in good health and CMV-seronegative.

The CDR3 here is CASSVGTSGTDTQYF. The CDR3 nucleotides are TGTGCCAGCAGTGTCGGGACTAGCGGCACAGATACGCAGTATTTT. The chain uses TRBV25-1 and TRBJ2-3; 10 bases match TRBD2. In germline, CDR1 is MGHDK, CDR2 SYGVNS. Unmatched junction bases numbered 2, after V lost 4 bases and J lost 1 base. The CDR3 is 15 residues long.